The T cell receptor beta chain described here comes from a study of beta chain features in type 1 diabetes. General study points: An over-representation of cells with high TCR expression could result from cDNA sequencing.

It was via CD45RO/CCR7/CD25/CD127/CD95/CD27 that CD4+ naive, central memory, regulatory and stem cell-like memory cells were sorted. The trim removed 1 base at V and 3 bases at J, leaving 7 bases unmatched. The CDR3 consists of 16 residues. Germline V lookup: CDR1 MGHRA, CDR2 YSYEKL. This clone was seen only a few times. Its antigen is not known. Sequencing targeted expressed TCRB transcripts, as all isolated RNA had been reverse transcribed. The data were produced by immunoSEQ multiplex PCR, yet TCRdb's version contains in-frame clones alone and is incomplete. The repertoire holds 350,000 or so clones, with 15% to 20% as singletons.

The specimen sequenced was naive CD4+ T cells from blood. The clonotype originates from a woman aged 18-29 years in good health. The chain recombines TRBV4-1 with TRBJ2-3; TRBD1 aligns across 7 bases. CDR3 loop: CASSQVTGKGTDTQYF. Here the CDR3 DNA reads TGCGCCAGCAGCCAAGTGACAGGGAAAGGGACAGATACGCAGTATTTT.